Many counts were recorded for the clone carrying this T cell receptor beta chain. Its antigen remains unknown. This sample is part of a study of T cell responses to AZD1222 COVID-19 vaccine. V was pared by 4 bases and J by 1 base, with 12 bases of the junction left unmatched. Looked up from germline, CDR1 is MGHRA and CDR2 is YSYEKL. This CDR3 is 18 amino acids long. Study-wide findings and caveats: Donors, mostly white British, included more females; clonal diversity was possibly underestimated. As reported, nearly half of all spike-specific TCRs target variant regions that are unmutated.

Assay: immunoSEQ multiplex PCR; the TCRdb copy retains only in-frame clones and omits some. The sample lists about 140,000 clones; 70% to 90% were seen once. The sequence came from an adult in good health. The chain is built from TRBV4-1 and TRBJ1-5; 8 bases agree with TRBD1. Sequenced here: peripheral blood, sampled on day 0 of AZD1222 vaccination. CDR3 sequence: CASSPTWTGWFSNQPQHF. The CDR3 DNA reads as TGCGCCAGCAGCCCCACCTGGACAGGGTGGTTCAGCAATCAGCCCCAGCATTTT.